These T cell receptor beta chains were read from a single sample in a study of persistence of HIV-infected CD4 T cells. Their antigens are not known. Libraries were prepared by immunoSEQ multiplex PCR; TCRdb keeps only in-frame clonotypes and omits some of them. The table shows about 37,000 clones, with approximately 90% occurring only once. The sequenced sample was CD4+ T cells sorted from PBMCs after approximately 19-hour stimulation, obtained from a patient who received antiretroviral therapy. These receptors all stem from an adult man with HIV who was CMV-seropositive. Both conserved end residues are part of each CDR3. D genes are given only for firm matches. Clone sizes are given selectively: once, few, many, or a class where the clone is expanded.

TRBJ1-3,TRBV4-2,NA,NA,TGTGCCAGCAGCCAAGAGGCAACAGGATCTGGAAACACCATATATTTT,CASSQEATGSGNTIYF
TRBJ2-6,TRBV9,NA,NA,TGTGCCAGCAGCGTAGGAGGGTCTGGGGCCAACGTCCTGACTTTC,CASSVGGSGANVLTF
TRBJ1-2,TRBV25-1,TRBD1,NA,TGTGCCAGCAGTGAACAAACAGGGGCGGCCGACTATGGCTACACCTTC,CASSEQTGAADYGYTF
TRBJ1-4,TRBV2,NA,NA,TGTGCCAGCAATCTACAGGGTCGAGAAGAAAAACTGTTTTTT,CASNLQGREEKLFF
TRBJ2-7,TRBV11-3,NA,NA,TGTGCCAGCAGCCGTGGTGGGGTCGGGCCCTACGAGCAGTACTTC,CASSRGGVGPYEQYF
TRBJ1-2,TRBV5-6,TRBD1,once,TGTGCCAGCAGCTGGGGACAGAGCTACACCTTC,CASSWGQSYTF
TRBJ1-4,TRBV19,NA,NA,TGTGCCAGTAGTATTGTTGGTACAGCGAATGAAAAACTGTTTTTT,CASSIVGTANEKLFF
TRBJ1-6,TRBV2,TRBD1,NA,TGTGCCAGCAGGGAGGGACAGGGGGCGCAGAATTCACCCCTCCACTTT,CASREGQGAQNSPLHF
TRBJ2-4,TRBV7-2,TRBD1,NA,TGTGCCAGCAGCCCTCTCCCAGACAGGGCGAACATTCAGTACTTC,CASSPLPDRANIQYF
TRBJ2-2,TRBV27,NA,NA,TGTGCCAGCCGGGCGGGCGGGCTTGGGACCGGGGAGCTGTTTTTT,CASRAGGLGTGELFF
TRBJ1-5,TRBV30,TRBD1,NA,TGTGCCTGGGCGACAGGGGGGAATCAGCCCCAGCATTTT,CAWATGGNQPQHF
TRBJ2-7,TRBV30,TRBD2,few,TGTGCCTGGAGTGGGGCTATAGGAGCGGGAGTCGCCAACGAGCAGTACTTC,CAWSGAIGAGVANEQYF
TRBJ2-1,TRBV12-2,NA,NA,TGTGCAAGTCGCTTACGACGACTAGCGGGAAGGTTAAATGAGCAGTTCTTC,CASRLRRLAGRLNEQFF
TRBJ2-2,TRBV5-4,TRBD1,NA,TGTGCCAGCAGCTCCCAACAGGGGTTCCAGGACACCGGGGAGCTGTTTTTT,CASSSQQGFQDTGELFF
TRBJ1-2,TRBV5-5,NA,NA,TGTGCCAGCAGCCCCCCCGGGCTCTCTAGGGCGGGCTACACCTTC,CASSPPGLSRAGYTF
TRBJ1-1,TRBV18,NA,NA,TGTGCCAGCTCACCACCGGTGGCCCAGAACACTGAAGCTTTCTTT,CASSPPVAQNTEAFF
TRBJ1-1,TRBV10-3,NA,NA,TGTGCCACCTTAGGGGGCACTGAAGCTTTCTTT,CATLGGTEAFF
TRBJ2-2,TRBV4-1,TRBD2,once,TGCGCCAGCAGCTGGTCAGCGGGGGGCTTAGCCGGGGAGCTGTTTTTT,CASSWSAGGLAGELFF
TRBJ2-7,TRBV5-1,NA,NA,TGCGCCACCAAACTCGGGGACATAACCTTTCAAGAGCAGTACTTC,CATKLGDITFQEQYF
TRBJ1-5,TRBV15,TRBD1,NA,TGTGCCACCAGCACTGATAGACAGGGCGCATTAAATCAGCCCCAGCATTTT,CATSTDRQGALNQPQHF
TRBJ1-2,TRBV29-1,TRBD1,NA,TGCAGCGCTAAACAGGGGGCTCGGGGCTACACCTTC,CSAKQGARGYTF
TRBJ1-2,TRBV4-1,NA,NA,TGCGCCAGCAGCCAAGATTTTTACGGCTTCTATGGCTACACCTTC,CASSQDFYGFYGYTF
TRBJ1-1,TRBV6-5,NA,NA,TGTGCCAGCAGTTACTCGAAGGCAGTGAACACTGAAGCTTTCTTT,CASSYSKAVNTEAFF
TRBJ2-5,TRBV6-2/TRBV6-3,NA,NA,TGTGCCAGCAGCAACAGGGTCGGCCAAGAGACCCAGTACTTC,CASSNRVGQETQYF
TRBJ1-5,TRBV3-1/TRBV3-2,NA,few,TGTGCCAGCAGCCAAGATCGAGGGGAAACTCAGCCCCAGCATTTT,CASSQDRGETQPQHF
TRBJ1-5,TRBV27,NA,NA,TGTGCCAGCAGTCCAGGGACGGGCAATCAGCCCCAGCATTTT,CASSPGTGNQPQHF
TRBJ1-5,TRBV19,NA,few,TGTGCCAGTAGTATAGAGGGAGACAGCCTCCATCAGCCCCAGCATTTT,CASSIEGDSLHQPQHF
TRBJ2-1,TRBV29-1,NA,NA,TGCAGCGTTCCCAGGCCAGGAGGGGCCTCCTACAATGAGCAGTTCTTC,CSVPRPGGASYNEQFF
TRBJ2-7,TRBV29-1,NA,NA,TGCAGCGTTGAAGTCTTAGGTCTGTCCTACGAGCAGTACTTC,CSVEVLGLSYEQYF